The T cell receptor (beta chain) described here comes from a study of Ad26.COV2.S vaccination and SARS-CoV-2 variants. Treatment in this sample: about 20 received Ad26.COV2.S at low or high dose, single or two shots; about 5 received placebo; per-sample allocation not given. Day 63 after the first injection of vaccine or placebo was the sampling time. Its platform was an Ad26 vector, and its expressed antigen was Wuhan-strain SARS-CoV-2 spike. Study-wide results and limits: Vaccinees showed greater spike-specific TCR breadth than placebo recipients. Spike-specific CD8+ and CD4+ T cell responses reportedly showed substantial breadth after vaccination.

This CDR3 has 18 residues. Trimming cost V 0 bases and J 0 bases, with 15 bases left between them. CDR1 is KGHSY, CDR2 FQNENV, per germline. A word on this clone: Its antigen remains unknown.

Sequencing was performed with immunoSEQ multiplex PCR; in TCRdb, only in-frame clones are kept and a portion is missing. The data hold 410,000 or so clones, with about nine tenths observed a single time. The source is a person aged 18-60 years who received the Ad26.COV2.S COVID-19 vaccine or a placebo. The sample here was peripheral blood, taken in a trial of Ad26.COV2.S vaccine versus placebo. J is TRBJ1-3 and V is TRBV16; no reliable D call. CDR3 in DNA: TGTGCCAGCAGCCAATCGAATGGGGATTTACTCTCTGGAAACACCATATATTTT. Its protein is CASSQSNGDLLSGNTIYF.